The present entry profiles one T cell receptor (beta chain) with its context. Trimming cost V 3 bases and J 4 bases; bases outside gene matches: 5. CDR1 is SGDLS and CDR2 is YYNGEE in the germline V gene. The CDR3 has 15 amino acids. The protocol was immunoSEQ multiplex PCR, while the TCRdb copy is restricted to in-frame clones and leaves out a portion. Of over 150,000 clones in the sample, more than 75% were seen once. This sample is part of a study of blood T cell repertoires in COVID-19. Turning to the study itself: Both acute and convalescent COVID-19 samples were obtained from the United States, Italy and Spain. Sources were T cells, B-cell-depleted T cells, or PBMCs; the material itself was cDNA or gDNA.

The J gene is TRBJ1-3, the V gene TRBV9; the match to TRBD1 covers 9 bases. This sequence originates from a man aged 40-55 years with acute or convalescent COVID-19. Input material: peripheral blood. CDR3 DNA: TGTGCCAGCAGCGACAGGGGGCTGGAGGGAAACACCATATATTTT. Amino acid sequence: CASSDRGLEGNTIYF. The full variable domain, rest sourced from reference TRBV9 and TRBJ1-3, is DSGVTQTPKHLITATGQRVTLRCSPRSGDLSVYWYQQSLDQGLQFLIQYYNGEERAKGNILERFSAQQFPDLHSELNLSSLELGDSALYFCASSDRGLEGNTIYFGEGSWLTVV.